This entry lists 10 T cell receptor beta chains sequenced from one sample in a study of CD8+ T cells in alopecia areata. cDNA serving as the sequencing template came from extracted, reverse transcribed RNA. Some clones are missing from TCRdb's copy, which holds only in-frame ones; the method was immunoSEQ multiplex PCR. The sample records some 160,000 clones, under 70% being singletons. Treatment: oral pan-JAK inhibitor, 5-10 mg twice daily. The source material was CD4+ T cells sorted from blood, sampled at week 4, from a patient treated with tofacitinib. All receptors come from a human donor with alopecia areata.

This chain uses TRBV6-1 with TRBJ2-7; possibly TRBD1 or TRBD2 for D (5 bases each). Trimming took 8 bases from V and 4 from J, leaving 15 bases between them. Germline values: CDR1 MNHNS, CDR2 SASEGT. CDR3 length: 13 residues. The CDR3 here is CASGTASSYEQYF. In DNA, the CDR3 is TGTGCCAGCGGGACCGCCAGTAGTTACGAGCAGTACTTC.

A few counts support this clone. The chain combines TRBV5-1 with TRBJ2-3; possibly TRBD2 for D (5 bases). Germline CDR1 is SGHRS and CDR2 is YFSETQ. Between the trimmed V and J ends, which lost 4 bases and 0 bases, there was a span of 15 bases. CDR3 length: 16 residues. The DNA for the CDR3 is TGCGCCAGCAGCCCTCTGGGAGCGGAGAGCACAGATACGCAGTATTTT. Translated, it gives CASSPLGAESTDTQYF.

This clone was seen a few times. The chain uses TRBV30 and TRBJ1-1; D is unresolved. V lost 0 bases, J lost 0 bases, and 5 bases lay in between. The germline gives CDR1 GTSNPN, CDR2 SVGIG (reference sequence). CDR3 length: 13 amino acids. CDR3 in amino acids: CAWSVLLNTEAFF. The CDR3 coding sequence is TGTGCCTGGAGTGTACTTCTGAACACTGAAGCTTTCTTT.

This clone came up a few times. CDR3 nucleotides: TGCGCCAGCAGCCAAGATCCCCCAGGACTCTCTGGGGCCAACGTCCTGACTTTC. Protein product: CASSQDPPGLSGANVLTF. The J gene is TRBJ2-6, the V gene TRBV4-3; possibly TRBD2 for D (5 bases). CDR3 length: 18 amino acids. V lost 0 bases and J 0 bases, leaving 12 bases between the germline ends. The germline V gene has CDR1 LGHNA and CDR2 YSLEER.

The chain couples TRBV18 to TRBJ1-2; no clear D. Germline V CDR1 and CDR2: KGHSH, LQKENI. V shed 3 bases and J shed 2 bases, with 10 bases lying between them. CDR3 size: 14 residues. Here the CDR3 DNA reads TGTGCCAGCTCACCGCAGAAACGAAACTATGGCTACACCTTC. Residues: CASSPQKRNYGYTF.

The V gene is TRBV27, the J gene TRBJ2-7, with 9 bases fitting TRBD1. This CDR3 is 15 amino acids long. V gave up 5 bases and J gave up 3 bases; unmatched junction bases: 8. CDR1 and CDR2 (germline): MNHEY, SMNVEV (reference sequence). CDR3 nucleotide sequence: TGTGCCAGCAGTCCTTCCGGGACAGGGCACTACGAGCAGTACTTC. This encodes CASSPSGTGHYEQYF.

The chain combines TRBV29-1 with TRBJ1-5; D is uncertain. The CDR3 has 12 amino acids. Trimming pared 4 bases from V and 4 bases from J, leaving 8 bases between. Per the germline V gene, CDR1 is SQVTM and CDR2 is ANQGSEA. CDR3 DNA: TGCAGCGTTGGATCGAGGAATCAGCCCCAGCATTTT. Protein: CSVGSRNQPQHF.

The chain links TRBV4-1 to TRBJ2-1; D may be TRBD2 (5 bases). Looked up from germline, CDR1 is MGHRA and CDR2 is YSYEKL. There are 16 residues in the CDR3. The V gene lost 1 base and the J gene lost 4 bases, with 14 bases spanning the gap. Written as DNA, the CDR3 is TGCGCCAGCAGCCAAGTAGACTTACTAGTTTACAATGAGCAGTTCTTC. Protein product: CASSQVDLLVYNEQFF.

This clone was seen a few times. The rearrangement links TRBV29-1 to TRBJ2-5, with D possibly TRBD1 on 5 matching bases. Trimming left V 4 bases short and J 0 bases short, with 15 bases between. The CDR3 extends over 15 amino acids. The germline gives CDR1 SQVTM, CDR2 ANQGSEA. This CDR3 is CSVVLPTGDQETQYF. DNA for the CDR3: TGCAGCGTTGTCCTCCCCACAGGAGACCAAGAGACCCAGTACTTC.

The chain has TRBV30 and TRBJ1-5; D might be TRBD1 (5 bases). CDR1 is GTSNPN and CDR2 is SVGIG in the germline V gene (reference sequence). With 0 bases removed from V and 5 bases from J, the gap between germline ends came to 14 bases. The CDR3 is made up of 15 amino acids. The CDR3 loop reads CAWSVPRQGDQPQHF. For the CDR3, the DNA is TGTGCCTGGAGTGTACCGCGCCAGGGAGATCAGCCCCAGCATTTT.